These 10 T cell receptor beta chains originate from one sample sequenced in a study of blood T cells in healthy people across ages. PCR was performed a second time for 7 to 11 cycles using a sample-barcoded 5' primer and a J-beta primer mix. TCRdb reprocessed the 5' RACE reads with MiXCR, giving one entry per CDR3 protein. The data contain about 1,400,000 distinct CDR3 sequences, approximately 59% of them singletons. Sequenced material: blood. The receptors shown here come from a man younger than 35 in good health.

The chain employs TRBV29-1 and TRBJ1-1; the D is unclear. Germline V gives CDR1 SQVTM, CDR2 ANQGSEA. The CDR3 totals 14 residues. The V end lost 3 bases, the J end lost 3 bases, and 14 bases lay between the germline ends. CDR3 loop: CSVDRQNRHTEAFF. CDR3 in DNA: TGCAGCGTTGATCGCCAGAACCGTCACACTGAAGCTTTCTTT.

This sequence joins TRBV29-1 and TRBJ2-2; D remains ambiguous. V was trimmed by 6 bases and J by 0 bases, leaving 11 bases between them. This CDR3 has 14 residues. Looked up from germline, CDR1 is SQVTM and CDR2 is ANQGSEA. CDR3 residues: CSVLVATNTGELFF. The CDR3, as DNA: TGCAGCGTCTTAGTGGCTACGAACACCGGGGAGCTGTTTTTT.

V is TRBV27 and J is TRBJ2-4; the D is unclear. The J call is doubtful: the DNA matches TRBJ2-7 better. Per the germline V gene, CDR1 is MNHEY and CDR2 is SMNVEV (reference sequence). CDR3 length equals 11 residues. CDR3 coding DNA: TGTACCATACGACTGTACGGCGAGCAGTACTTC. This codes for CTIRLYGEQYF.

The V gene is TRBV10-3, the J gene TRBJ2-5; no clear D gene. The closer fit of TRBJ2-1 to the DNA end suggests the J call may be wrong. Germline V gene lookup returns CDR1 ENHRY and CDR2 SYGVKD. The CDR3 has 15 residues. The CDR3 DNA sequence: TGTGCCATCAGTGAGTCGGATCCGTACCAAGAGACCCAGTTCTTC. Translation gives CAISESDPYQETQFF.

In this sample, this clonotype turned up once. The chain combines TRBV4-3 with TRBJ2-3; no clear D. The germline V gene encodes CDR1 LGHNA and CDR2 YSLEER. V shed 0 bases and J shed 1 base, with 8 bases lying between them. CDR3 length: 15 amino acids. Written as DNA, the CDR3 is TGCGCCAGCAGCCAAGACTGGCACCGCACAGATACGCAGTATTTT. It codes for CASSQDWHRTDTQYF.

The rearrangement joins TRBV12-3 or TRBV12-4 to TRBJ1-4; maybe TRBD1 (5 bases). The CDR3 runs to 15 residues. The ends were cut back, 5 bases at V and 4 bases at J, with 14 bases in the middle. The CDR3 DNA sequence: TGTGCCAGCAGTGCCGTCTTGGGGGGTAATGAAAAACTGTTTTTT. Its translation: CASSAVLGGNEKLFF.

CDR3 nucleotides: TGCGCCAGCAGCTTGTTTCCCCCAGGGGGCTTCGAAGAGACCCAGTACTTC. This translates into CASSLFPPGGFEETQYF. The rearrangement joins TRBV5-1 to TRBJ2-5; 8 nucleotides align to TRBD1. The CDR3 runs to 17 residues. The germline CDR1 and CDR2 sequences are SGHRS and YFSETQ. Trimming cost V 1 base and J 3 bases; bases outside gene matches: 11.

The rearrangement uses TRBV7-8 and TRBJ2-5, with 9 bases fitting TRBD1. With the DNA end fitting TRBJ2-7 better, the J assignment may be wrong. CDR3 length equals 15 residues. In germline, CDR1 is SGHVS, CDR2 FQNEAQ. CDR3 in DNA: TGTGCCAGCAGCTTCAGTGTACAGGGGGCAAACGAGCAGTACTTC. It translates to CASSFSVQGANEQYF.

V is TRBV27 and J is TRBJ2-7; the D call may be TRBD1 or TRBD2 (5 bases each). Germline V CDR1 and CDR2: MNHEY, SMNVEV (reference sequence). V dropped 4 bases and J dropped 7 bases, with 14 bases sitting between them. The CDR3 contains 13 residues. CDR3 DNA sequence: TGTGCCAGCAGTTGGGGGACCACGGGGGAGCAGTACTTC. It yields the protein CASSWGTTGEQYF.

As for this clonotype: Its ends do not fully match the called genes, so a read error is possible. The gene calls are TRBV4-2 and TRBJ2-3; weak D call: TRBD1 (5 bases). Germline CDR1 and CDR2: LGHNA and YNFKEQ. The CDR3 sequence is 16 residues long. Here the CDR3 reads CAGSPSAGGAADTQYF. DNA for the CDR3: TGTGCCGGCAGCCCGAGCGCCGGTGGGGCAGCAGATACGCAGTATTTT.